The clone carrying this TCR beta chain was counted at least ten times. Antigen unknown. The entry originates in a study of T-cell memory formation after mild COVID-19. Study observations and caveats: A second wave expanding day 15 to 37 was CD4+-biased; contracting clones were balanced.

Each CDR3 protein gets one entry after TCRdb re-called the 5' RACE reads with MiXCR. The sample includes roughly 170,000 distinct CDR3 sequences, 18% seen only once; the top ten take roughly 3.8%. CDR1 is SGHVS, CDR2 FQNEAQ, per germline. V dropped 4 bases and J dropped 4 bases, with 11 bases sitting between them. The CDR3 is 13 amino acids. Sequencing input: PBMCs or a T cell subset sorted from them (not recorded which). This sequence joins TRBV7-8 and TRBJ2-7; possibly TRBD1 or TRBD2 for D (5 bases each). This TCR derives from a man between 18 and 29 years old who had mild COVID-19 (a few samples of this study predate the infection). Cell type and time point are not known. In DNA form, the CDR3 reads TGTGCCAGCAGCTCGGGACGTTTATACGAGCAGTACTTC. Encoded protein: CASSSGRLYEQYF.